The clone carrying this T cell receptor beta chain has ten or more counts. Its antigen is as yet unknown. The CDR3 length is 14 residues. Germline V gene sequence: CDR1 SGHDN, CDR2 FVKESK. V lost 3 bases and J 6 bases, leaving 14 bases between the germline ends. The data originate from a study of tumor-infiltrating lymphocytes in primary liver carcinoma. Study-wide results and limits: CD8+ and CD4+ repertoires went uncompared, the samples being bulk unsorted.

Alongside blood RNA obtained from unsorted whole blood, germline DNA was also extracted. TCR beta cDNA was reverse-transcribed from approximately 0.45 ug of total RNA. The reaction used a constant-region primer and ProtoScript II reverse transcriptase. Amplification in three nested multiplex PCR rounds with slightly modified ARM-PCR gave rise to TCR beta libraries. With TRBV1-TRBV30 forward primers and a C-beta reverse primer, the first two PCR rounds were run for approximately 10 cycles each. TCRdb re-derived calls from the multiplex PCR reads in MiXCR, one entry per CDR3 protein. This repertoire shows about 310,000 distinct CDR3 sequences, approximately 58% found once; its top ten account for approximately 15%.

The specimen sequenced was peripheral blood. The chain recombines TRBV14 with TRBJ1-1; D is perhaps TRBD1 (5 bases). This clonotype originated in a woman in her thirties with primary liver carcinoma and hepatitis B virus infection. In DNA form, the CDR3 reads TGTGCCAGCAGCCACTACGGAGGGGCACCTGAAGCTTTCTTT. This sequence encodes CASSHYGGAPEAFF.